This TCR beta chain was sequenced for a study of T cells after yellow fever vaccination. Germline-derived CDR1 and CDR2 are MGHRA and YSYEKL. The CDR3 loop spans 18 amino acids. The trim removed 2 bases at V and 3 bases at J, leaving 16 bases unmatched. Only a few counts were recorded for this clonotype. A 5'RACE template-switching step, the method used to make TCR cDNA, added a universal primer site and UMIs. TCRdb analysed the 5' RACE reads with MiXCR anew, one entry per CDR3 protein. The sample has 300,000 or so distinct CDR3 sequences, around 10% seen once; the top ten hold about 3.7%. The chain employs TRBV4-1 and TRBJ2-7, with TRBD1 identical over 7 bases. The sequence derives from a man aged 18 to 35 who received the YFV17D yellow fever vaccine. The sequencing here drew on CD4+ T cells sorted from PBMCs, taken 5 days after the yellow fever booster vaccination. This CDR3 reads CASSQSAAPRQGGYEQYF. The CDR3 DNA is TGCGCCAGCAGCCAATCCGCGGCCCCACGACAGGGCGGCTACGAGCAGTACTTC.